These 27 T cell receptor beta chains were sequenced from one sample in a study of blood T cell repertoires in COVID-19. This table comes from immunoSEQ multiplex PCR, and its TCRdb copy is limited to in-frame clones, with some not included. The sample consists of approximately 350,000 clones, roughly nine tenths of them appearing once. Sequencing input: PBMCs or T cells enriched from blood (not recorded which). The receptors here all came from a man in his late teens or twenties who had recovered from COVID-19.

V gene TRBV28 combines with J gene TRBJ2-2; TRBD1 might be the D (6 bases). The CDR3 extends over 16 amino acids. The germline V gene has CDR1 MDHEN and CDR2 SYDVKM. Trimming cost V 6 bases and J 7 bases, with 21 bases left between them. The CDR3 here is CASSPGHYPTGGELFF. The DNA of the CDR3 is TGTGCCAGCAGCCCGGGACACTACCCAACGGGCGGGGAGCTGTTTTTT.

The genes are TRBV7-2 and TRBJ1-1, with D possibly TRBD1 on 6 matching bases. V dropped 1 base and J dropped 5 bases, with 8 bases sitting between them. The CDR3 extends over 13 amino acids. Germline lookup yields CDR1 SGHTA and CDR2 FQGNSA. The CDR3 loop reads CASSLEGETEAFF. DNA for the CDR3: TGTGCCAGCAGCTTAGAGGGGGAAACTGAAGCTTTCTTT.

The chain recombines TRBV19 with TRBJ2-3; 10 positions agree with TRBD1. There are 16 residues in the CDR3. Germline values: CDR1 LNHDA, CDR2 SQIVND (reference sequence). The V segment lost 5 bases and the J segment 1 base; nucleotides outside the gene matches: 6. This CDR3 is CASSQDRGYGTDTQYF. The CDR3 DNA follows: TGTGCCAGTAGTCAGGACAGGGGGTATGGCACAGATACGCAGTATTTT.

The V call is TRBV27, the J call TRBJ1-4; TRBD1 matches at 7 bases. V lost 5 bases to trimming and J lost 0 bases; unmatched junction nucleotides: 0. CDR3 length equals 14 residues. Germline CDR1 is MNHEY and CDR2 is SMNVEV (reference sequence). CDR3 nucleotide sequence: TGTGCCAGCAGTGGGACAGCAACTAATGAAAAACTGTTTTTT. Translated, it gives CASSGTATNEKLFF.

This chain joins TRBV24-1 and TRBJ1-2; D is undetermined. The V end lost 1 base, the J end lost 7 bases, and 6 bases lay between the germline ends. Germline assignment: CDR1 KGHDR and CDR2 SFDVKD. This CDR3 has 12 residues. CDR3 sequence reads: CATSDFTSGYTF. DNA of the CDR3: TGTGCCACCAGTGATTTTACCAGTGGCTACACCTTC.

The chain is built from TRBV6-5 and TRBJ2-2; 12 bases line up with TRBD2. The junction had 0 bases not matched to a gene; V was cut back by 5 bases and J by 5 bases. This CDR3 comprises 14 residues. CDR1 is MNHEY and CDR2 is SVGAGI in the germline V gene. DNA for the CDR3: TGTGCCAGCAGTCTAGCGGGAGGGACCGGGGAGCTGTTTTTT. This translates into CASSLAGGTGELFF.

Written as DNA, the CDR3 is TGTGCCAGCAGCTTAGTTGAGTCCCAGCCCCAGCATTTT. Protein: CASSLVESQPQHF. This sequence joins TRBV7-8 and TRBJ1-5, with D hard to call. Germline V gene lookup returns CDR1 SGHVS and CDR2 FQNEAQ. V was pared by 1 base and J by 7 bases, with 8 bases between. The CDR3 has 13 amino acids.

The CDR3 bases are TGTGCCAGCAGCTCCTCTCCACCGGGACTACAAGAGACCCAGTACTTC. Its translation: CASSSSPPGLQETQYF. This chain connects TRBV7-9 to TRBJ2-5; TRBD2 matches at 7 bases. Germline loops: CDR1 SEHNR, CDR2 FQNEAQ (reference sequence). Trimming removed 4 bases from V and 2 bases from J; junction bases left unmatched: 10. CDR3 length: 16 residues.

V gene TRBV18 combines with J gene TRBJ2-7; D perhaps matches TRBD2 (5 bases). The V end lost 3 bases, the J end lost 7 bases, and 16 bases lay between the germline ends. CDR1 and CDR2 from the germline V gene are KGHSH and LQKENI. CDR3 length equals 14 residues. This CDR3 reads CASSPASSLWEQYF. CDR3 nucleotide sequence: TGTGCCAGCTCACCGGCTAGCTCGTTGTGGGAGCAGTACTTC.

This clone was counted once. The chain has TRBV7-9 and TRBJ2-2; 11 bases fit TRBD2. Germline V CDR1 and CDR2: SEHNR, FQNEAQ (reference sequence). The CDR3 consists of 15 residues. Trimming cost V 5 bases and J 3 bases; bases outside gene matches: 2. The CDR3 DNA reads TGTGCCAGCAGCCCGACTAGCGGGGACACCGGGGAGCTGTTTTTT. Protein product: CASSPTSGDTGELFF.

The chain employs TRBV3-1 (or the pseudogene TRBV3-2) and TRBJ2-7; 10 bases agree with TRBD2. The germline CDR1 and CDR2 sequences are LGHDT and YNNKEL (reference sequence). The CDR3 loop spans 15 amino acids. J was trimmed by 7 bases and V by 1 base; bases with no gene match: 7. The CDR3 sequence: CASSQGTSGTVEQYF. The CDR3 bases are TGTGCCAGCAGCCAAGGTACTAGCGGGACGGTTGAGCAGTACTTC.

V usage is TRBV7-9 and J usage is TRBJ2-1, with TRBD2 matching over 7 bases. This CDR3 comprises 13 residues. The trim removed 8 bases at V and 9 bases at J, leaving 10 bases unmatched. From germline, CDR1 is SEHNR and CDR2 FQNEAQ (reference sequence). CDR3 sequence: CASGLRGSGEQFF. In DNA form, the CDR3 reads TGTGCCAGCGGGTTGCGGGGGTCAGGTGAGCAGTTCTTC.

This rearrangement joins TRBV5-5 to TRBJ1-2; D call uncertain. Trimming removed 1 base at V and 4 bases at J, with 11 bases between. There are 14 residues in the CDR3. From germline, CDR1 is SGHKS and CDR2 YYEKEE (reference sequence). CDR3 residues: CASSLSSGVYGYTF. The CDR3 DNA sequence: TGTGCCAGCAGCTTGTCGTCGGGTGTCTATGGCTACACCTTC.

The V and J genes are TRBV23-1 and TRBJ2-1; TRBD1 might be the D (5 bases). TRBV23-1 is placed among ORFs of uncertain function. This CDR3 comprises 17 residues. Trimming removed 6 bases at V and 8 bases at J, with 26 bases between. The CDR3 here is CASRDNRNHQKGDEQFF. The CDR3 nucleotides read TGCGCCAGCAGAGATAACAGGAACCATCAGAAAGGAGATGAGCAGTTCTTC.

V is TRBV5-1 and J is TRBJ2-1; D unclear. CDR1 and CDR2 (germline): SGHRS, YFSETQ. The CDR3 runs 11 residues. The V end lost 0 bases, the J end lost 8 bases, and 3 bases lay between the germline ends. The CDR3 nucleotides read TGCGCCAGCAGCTTGGAGCATGAGCAGTTCTTC. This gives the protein CASSLEHEQFF.

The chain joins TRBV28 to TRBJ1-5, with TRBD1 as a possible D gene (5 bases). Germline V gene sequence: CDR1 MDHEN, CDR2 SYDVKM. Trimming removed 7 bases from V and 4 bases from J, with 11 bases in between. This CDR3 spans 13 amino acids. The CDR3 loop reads CASILRGNQPQHF. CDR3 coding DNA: TGTGCCAGCATCCTAAGGGGTAATCAGCCCCAGCATTTT. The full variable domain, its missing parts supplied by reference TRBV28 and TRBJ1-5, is DVKVTQSSRYLVKRTGEKVFLECVQDMDHENMFWYRQDPGLGLRLIYFSYDVKMKEKGDIPEGYSVSREKKERFSLILESASTNQTSMYLCASILRGNQPQHFGDGTRLSIL.

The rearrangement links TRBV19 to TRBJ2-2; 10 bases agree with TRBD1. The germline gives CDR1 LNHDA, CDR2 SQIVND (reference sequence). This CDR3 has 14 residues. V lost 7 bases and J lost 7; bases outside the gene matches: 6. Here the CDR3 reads CASKTGGFGGELFF. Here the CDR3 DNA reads TGTGCCAGTAAGACAGGGGGCTTTGGCGGGGAGCTGTTTTTT. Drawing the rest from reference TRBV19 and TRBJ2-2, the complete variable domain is DGGITQSPKYLFRKEGQNVTLSCEQNLNHDAMYWYRQDPGQGLRLIYYSQIVNDFQKGDIAEGYSVSREKKESFPLTVTSAQKNPTAFYLCASKTGGFGGELFFGEGSRLTVL.

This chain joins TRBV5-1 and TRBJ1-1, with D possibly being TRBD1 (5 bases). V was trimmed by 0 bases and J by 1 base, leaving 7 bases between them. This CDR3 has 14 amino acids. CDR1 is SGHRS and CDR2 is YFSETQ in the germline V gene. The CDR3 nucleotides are TGCGCCAGCAGCTTGGCAGGGCCGAACACTGAAGCTTTCTTT. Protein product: CASSLAGPNTEAFF.

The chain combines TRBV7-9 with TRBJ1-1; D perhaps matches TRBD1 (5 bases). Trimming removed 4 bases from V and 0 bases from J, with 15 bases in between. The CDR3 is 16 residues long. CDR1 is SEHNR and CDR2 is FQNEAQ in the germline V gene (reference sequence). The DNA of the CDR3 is TGTGCCAGCAGCTGGGACTACAGAAGTCTGAACACTGAAGCTTTCTTT. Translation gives CASSWDYRSLNTEAFF.

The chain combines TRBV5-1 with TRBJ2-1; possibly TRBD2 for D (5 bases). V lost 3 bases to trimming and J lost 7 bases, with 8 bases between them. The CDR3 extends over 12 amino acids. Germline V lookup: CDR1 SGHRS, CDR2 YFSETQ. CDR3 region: CASSYRENEQFF. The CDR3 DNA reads TGCGCCAGCAGCTATAGGGAGAATGAGCAGTTCTTC.

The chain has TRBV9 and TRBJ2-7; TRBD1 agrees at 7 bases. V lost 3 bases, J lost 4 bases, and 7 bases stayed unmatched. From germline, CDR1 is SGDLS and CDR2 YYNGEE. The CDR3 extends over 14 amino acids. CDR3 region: CASSATGSSYEQYF. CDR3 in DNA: TGTGCCAGCAGCGCGACAGGGAGCTCATACGAGCAGTACTTC. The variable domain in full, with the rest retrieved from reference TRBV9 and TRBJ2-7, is DSGVTQTPKHLITATGQRVTLRCSPRSGDLSVYWYQQSLDQGLQFLIQYYNGEERAKGNILERFSAQQFPDLHSELNLSSLELGDSALYFCASSATGSSYEQYFGPGTRLTVT.

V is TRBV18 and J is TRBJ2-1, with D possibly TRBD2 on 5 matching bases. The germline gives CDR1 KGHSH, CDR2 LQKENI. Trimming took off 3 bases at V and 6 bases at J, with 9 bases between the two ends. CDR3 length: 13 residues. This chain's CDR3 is CASSPGSLNEQFF. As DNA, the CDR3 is TGTGCCAGCTCACCTGGGAGTCTCAATGAGCAGTTCTTC.

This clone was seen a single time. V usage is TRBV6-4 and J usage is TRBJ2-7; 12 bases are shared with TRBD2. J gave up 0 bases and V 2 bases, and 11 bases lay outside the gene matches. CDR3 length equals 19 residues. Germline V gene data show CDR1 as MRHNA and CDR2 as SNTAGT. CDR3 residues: CASSDDTSGGLGSSYEQYF. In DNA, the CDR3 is TGTGCCAGCAGTGACGATACTAGCGGGGGGCTTGGAAGCTCCTACGAGCAGTACTTC.

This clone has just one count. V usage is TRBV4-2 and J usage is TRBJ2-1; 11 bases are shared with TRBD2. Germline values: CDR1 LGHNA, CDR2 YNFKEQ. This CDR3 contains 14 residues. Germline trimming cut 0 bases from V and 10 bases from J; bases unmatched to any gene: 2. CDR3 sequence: CASSQETSGAEQFF. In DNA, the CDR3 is TGTGCCAGCAGCCAAGAGACTAGCGGGGCAGAGCAGTTCTTC.

CDR3 bases: TGCGCCAGCAGCCCTATGGGACAGGGGGCCAAGCAGCCCCAGCATTTT. Amino acids: CASSPMGQGAKQPQHF. The chain uses TRBV4-1 and TRBJ1-5, with 12 bases matching TRBD1. This CDR3 is 16 amino acids long. From germline, CDR1 is MGHRA and CDR2 YSYEKL. Losses at the gene ends were 4 bases for V and 7 bases for J; bases not matched to a gene: 8.

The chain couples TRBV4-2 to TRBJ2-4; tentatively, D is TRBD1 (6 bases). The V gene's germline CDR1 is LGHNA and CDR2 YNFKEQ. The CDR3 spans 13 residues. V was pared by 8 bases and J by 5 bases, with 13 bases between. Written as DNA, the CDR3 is TGTGCCAGCGCCCAGACAGGAGAAAACATTCAGTACTTC. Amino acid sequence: CASAQTGENIQYF.

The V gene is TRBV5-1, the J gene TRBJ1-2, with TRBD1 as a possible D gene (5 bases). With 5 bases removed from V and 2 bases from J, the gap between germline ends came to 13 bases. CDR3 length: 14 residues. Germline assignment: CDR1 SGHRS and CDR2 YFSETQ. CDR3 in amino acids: CASSSMTANYGYTF. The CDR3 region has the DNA TGCGCCAGCAGTTCGATGACAGCAAACTATGGCTACACCTTC. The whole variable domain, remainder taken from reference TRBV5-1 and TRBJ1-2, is KAGVTQTPRYLIKTRGQQVTLSCSPISGHRSVSWYQQTPGQGLQFLFEYFSETQRNKGNFPGRFSGRQFSNSRSEMNVSTLELGDSALYLCASSSMTANYGYTFGSGTRLTVV.